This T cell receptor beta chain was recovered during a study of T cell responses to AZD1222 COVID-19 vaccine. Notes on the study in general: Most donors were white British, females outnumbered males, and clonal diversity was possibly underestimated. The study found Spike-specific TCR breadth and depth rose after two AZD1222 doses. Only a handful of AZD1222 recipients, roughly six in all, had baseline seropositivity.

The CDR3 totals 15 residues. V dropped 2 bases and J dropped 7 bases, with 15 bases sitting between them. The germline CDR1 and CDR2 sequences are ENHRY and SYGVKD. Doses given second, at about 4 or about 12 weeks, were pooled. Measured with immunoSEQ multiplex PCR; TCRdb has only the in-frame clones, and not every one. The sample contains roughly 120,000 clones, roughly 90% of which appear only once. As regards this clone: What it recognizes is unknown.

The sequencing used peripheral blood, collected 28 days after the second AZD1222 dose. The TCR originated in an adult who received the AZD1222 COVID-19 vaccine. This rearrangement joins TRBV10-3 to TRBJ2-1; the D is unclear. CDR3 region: CAISELAGSGNEQFF. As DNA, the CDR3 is TGTGCCATCAGTGAGCTCGCCGGGTCCGGGAATGAGCAGTTCTTC.